These 27 T cell receptor beta chains share one sample of origin, sequenced in a study of tissue T cells after allogeneic stem cell transplantation. The protocol was immunoSEQ multiplex PCR, while the TCRdb copy is restricted to in-frame clones and leaves out a portion. This table holds some 600 clones, around half found once. Time point defined: mouse harvest day 14 after allogeneic transplant. Mouse grafts combined 10^7 T-cell-depleted bone marrow cells with 10^6 splenic CD5+ T cells. The sequenced sample was spleen. These receptors were taken from a female BALB/c mouse given C57BL/6 T cells with graft-versus-host disease after an allogeneic hematopoietic cell transplant.

In its sample, this clone was seen a few times. Gene names are mouse gene names. The CDR3 is cut off 1 residue early in the read; its end comes from the germline J gene. This chain connects TRBV31 to TRBJ2-1; the D gene is possibly TRBD1 (6 bases). Between the trimmed V and J ends, which lost 1 base and 0 bases, there was a span of 7 bases. This CDR3 is 14 amino acids long. Germline V lookup: CDR1 GKSSPN, CDR2 SITVG. Partial CDR3 DNA: TGTGCCTGGAGTCACAGGGTTAACTATGCTGAGCAGTTC. Protein sequence: CAWSHRVNYAEQF. The entire CDR3 protein reads CAWSHRVNYAEQFF. Supplemented by reference TRBV31 and TRBJ2-1, the full variable domain reads AQTIHQWPVAEIKAVGSPLSLGCTIKGKSSPNLYWYWQATGGTLQQLFYSITVGQVESVVQLNLSASRPKDDQFILSTEKLLLSHSGFYLCAWSHRVNYAEQFFGPGTRLTVL.

On this clone itself: Gene names are mouse gene names. CDR3 sequence reads: CASSPGTGNTEVFF. The covered CDR3 bases are TGTGCCAGCTCTCCCGGGACAGGGAACACAGAAGTCTTC. The J gene is TRBJ1-1, the V gene TRBV12-2; TRBD1 matches 8 bases. Coverage ceases 1 residue before the CDR3 finishes, and the germline J gene fills in the end. The germline V gene encodes CDR1 SGHLS and CDR2 HYDKME. The CDR3 extends over 14 amino acids. The J segment lost 1 base and the V segment lost 2 bases, leaving 2 bases of the junction unmatched.

By its share, this clone is large. Mouse names are used for the genes. Sequencing ends 1 residue short of the CDR3 end; the germline J gene provides the rest. The gene calls are TRBV13-1 and TRBJ2-7; D is unresolved. Trimming pared 0 bases from V and 7 bases from J, leaving 5 bases between. Germline V gives CDR1 NSHNY, CDR2 SYGAGN. The CDR3 sequence is 11 residues long. The CDR3 region is CASSDAGEQYF. The part of the CDR3 DNA that was read is TGTGCCAGCAGTGATGCAGGAGAACAGTAC.

To note about this clone: Gene names and germline refer to mouse. The read finishes 1 residue shy of the CDR3 end, and the germline J gene is used to complete it. The rearrangement uses TRBV29 and TRBJ1-2; tentatively, D is TRBD1 (5 bases). V was cut by 0 bases and J by 5 bases, with 13 bases left in between. Germline V gives CDR1 MSHET, CDR2 SYDVDS. CDR3 length: 15 residues. The CDR3 loop reads CASSLSSQGRSDYTF. Partial CDR3 DNA: TGTGCTAGCAGTTTATCGAGTCAGGGCCGGTCCGACTACACC.

Regarding this clone: Gene names follow the mouse nomenclature. The observed sequence ends 1 residue before the CDR3 terminus, with the missing tail filled in from the germline J gene. The gene calls are TRBV15 and TRBJ2-7; D ambiguous. The germline gives CDR1 SGHND, CDR2 FRSKSL. CDR3 length: 12 residues. Trimming stripped 1 base from V and 2 bases from J, with 3 bases between. The CDR3 reads CASSLGTYEQYF. The sequenced part of the CDR3 DNA is TGTGCCAGCAGTTTAGGAACCTATGAACAGTAC.

This clone rates as hyperexpanded. The gene symbols are mouse symbols. The read falls 1 residue short of the CDR3 end, and the missing part is taken from the germline J gene. This chain links TRBV13-2 with TRBJ2-5; 13 nucleotides align to TRBD2. The CDR3 runs 16 residues. J was trimmed by 2 bases and V by 2 bases; bases with no gene match: 2. Germline CDR1 is NNHNN and CDR2 is SYGAGS (reference sequence). CDR3 bases read: TGTGCCAGCGGTGAGGGACTGGGGGGGTTCCAAGACACCCAGTAC. Translating it yields CASGEGLGGFQDTQY. The complete CDR3 reads CASGEGLGGFQDTQYF.

Concerning this clone: Gene names are mouse gene names. Coverage ceases 1 residue before the CDR3 finishes, and the germline J gene fills in the end. The genes are TRBV26 and TRBJ2-7; 7 bases align to TRBD1. The germline V gene has CDR1 KGHPV and CDR2 FQNQEV (reference sequence). V was clipped by 3 bases and J by 7 bases; unmatched bases: 3. CDR3 length equals 12 residues. The CDR3 sequence is CASSLTGDEQYF. CDR3 DNA, as far as it was read: TGTGCCAGCAGTCTTACAGGGGACGAACAGTAC. The variable domain in full, completed from reference TRBV26 and TRBJ2-7, reads NSKVIQTPRYLVKGQGQKAKMRCIPEKGHPVVFWYQQNKNNEFKFLINFQNQEVLQQIDMTEKRFSAECPSNSPCSLEIQSSEAGDSALYLCASSLTGDEQYFGPGTRLTVL.

This clone is large. The genes are named according to mouse. The read terminates 1 residue ahead of where the CDR3 ends, so the germline J gene completes it. The chain links TRBV1 to TRBJ1-5; no clear D. The CDR3 spans 14 residues. V lost 0 bases and J lost 4, with 7 bases in between. Germline V gene sequence: CDR1 NSQYPW, CDR2 LRSPGD (reference sequence). Incomplete CDR3 DNA: TGCACCTGCAGTGCAGATCGGCAAAACCAGGCTCCGCTT. It specifies CTCSADRQNQAPL. The whole CDR3 protein is CTCSADRQNQAPLF. The entire variable domain, with the rest obtained from reference TRBV1 and TRBJ1-5, is as follows: VTLLEQNPRWRLVPRGQAVNLRCILKNSQYPWMSWYQQDLQKQLQWLFTLRSPGDKEVKSLPGADYLATRVTDTELRLQVANMSQGRTLYCTCSADRQNQAPLFGEGTRLSVL.

This clone turned up a few times. Since a far larger clone is one base different, this is likely a read error. The listed genes are named as in mouse. Sequencing ends 1 residue short of the CDR3 end; the germline J gene provides the rest. This chain joins TRBV29 and TRBJ2-5, with D possibly matching TRBD1 (6 bases). Germline CDR1 reads MSHET; CDR2 reads SYDVDS. This CDR3 region has 15 residues. The CDR3 DNA, read in part, is TGTGCTAGCAGTCCCACAGGGTTTAACCACGACACCCAGTAC. Residues: CASSPTGFNHDTQY. The whole CDR3 region reads CASSPTGFNHDTQYF. The full variable domain, with the rest looked up from reference TRBV29 and TRBJ2-5, is DMKVTQMPRYLIKRMGENVLLECGQDMSHETMYWYRQDPGLGLQLIYISYDVDSNSEGDIPKGYRVSRKKREHFSLILDSAKTNQTSVYFCASSPTGFNHDTQYFGPGTRLLVL.

Details on this clone: Mouse gene names apply. Read sequence stops 1 residue before the CDR3 end, and the germline J gene provides the missing end. The chain is built from TRBV15 and TRBJ2-2; 8 positions match TRBD2. V was pared by 3 bases and J by 3 bases, with 3 bases of the junction left unmatched. CDR1 is SGHND, CDR2 FRSKSL, per germline. The CDR3 covers 15 residues. The DNA read from the CDR3 is TGTGCCAGCAGTTTGGGGGGGCGCGACACCGGGCAGCTCTAC. Protein: CASSLGGRDTGQLY. The entire CDR3 protein reads CASSLGGRDTGQLYF.

As concerns this clone: Mouse germline and gene names are used. The CDR3 is cut off 1 residue early in the read; its end comes from the germline J gene. The chain combines TRBV19 with TRBJ1-2; possible D gene TRBD1, 6 bases. The V gene lost 4 bases and the J gene lost 0 bases, with 10 bases spanning the gap. CDR3 size: 14 residues. The V gene's germline CDR1 is FNHDT and CDR2 SITEND (reference sequence). CDR3 in amino acids: CASSRDKTNSDYTF. CDR3 DNA (partial): TGTGCCAGCAGTCGGGACAAGACAAACTCCGACTACACC.

About this clone: Mouse germline and gene names are used. The sequenced fragment ends 1 residue before the CDR3 boundary, so the rest is inferred from the germline J gene. The chain recombines TRBV16 with TRBJ2-2; tentative D call: TRBD2 (5 bases). This CDR3 has 16 residues. The V and J ends lost 1 base and 0 bases respectively, with 9 bases between them. The germline V gene encodes CDR1 SGHSA and CDR2 FRNQAP. CDR3 sequence reads: CASSLGAGSNTGQLYF. Incomplete CDR3 DNA: TGTGCAAGCAGCTTAGGGGCTGGGTCAAACACCGGGCAGCTCTAC.

This clone is large by share. Mouse gene names and germline throughout. The read ends 1 residue shy of where the CDR3 ends; the end is completed using the germline J gene. V gene TRBV12-2 combines with J gene TRBJ1-4; D is ambiguous. Between the trimmed V and J ends, which lost 0 bases and 6 bases, there was a span of 1 base. This CDR3 has 11 amino acids. Germline V gene data show CDR1 as SGHLS and CDR2 as HYDKME. CDR3 residues: CASSLDERLFF. Incomplete CDR3 DNA: TGTGCCAGCTCTCTCGACGAAAGATTATTT. The whole variable domain, remainder taken from reference TRBV12-2 and TRBJ1-4, is NSGVVQSPRYIIKGKGERSILKCIPISGHLSVAWYQQTQGQELKFFIQHYDKMERDKGNLPSRFSVQQFDDYHSEMNMSALELEDSAVYFCASSLDERLFFGHGTKLSVL.

Regarding this clone: Germline and genes: mouse. The CDR3 is cut off 1 residue early in the read; its end comes from the germline J gene. V gene TRBV24 combines with J gene TRBJ2-7; 11 bases align to TRBD2. Trimming at V came to 4 bases and at J to 4 bases, leaving 3 bases not matched to a gene. Germline values: CDR1 KGHTA, CDR2 FRNEEI. CDR3 length: 14 residues. This CDR3 is CASSPGLGGYEQYF. The DNA read from the CDR3 is TGTGCCAGCAGTCCTGGACTGGGGGGTTATGAACAGTAC.

This clone was detected a few times. The listed genes are named as in mouse. With the read ending 1 residue before the CDR3 end, the germline J gene is used to fill in that end. The chain combines TRBV13-3 with TRBJ1-1; D uncertain. The CDR3 length is 12 residues. The ends were cut back, 1 base at V and 4 bases at J, with 5 bases in the middle. The germline V gene has CDR1 NNHDY and CDR2 SYVADS. The sequenced part of the CDR3 DNA is TGTGCCAGCAGTGATAGCATCACAGAAGTCTTC. Protein: CASSDSITEVF. In full, the CDR3 is CASSDSITEVFF.

This clone was recorded a few times. Mouse gene names and germline throughout. Read sequence stops 1 residue before the CDR3 end, and the germline J gene provides the missing end. J is TRBJ2-7 and V is TRBV29; maybe TRBD1 (6 bases). The CDR3 consists of 13 residues. CDR1 is MSHET, CDR2 SYDVDS, per germline. Trimming took off 3 bases at V and 3 bases at J, with 9 bases between the two ends. CDR3 region: CASSFRDNYEQYF. Incomplete CDR3 DNA: TGTGCTAGCAGTTTCCGGGACAACTATGAACAGTAC.

A remark on this clone: The gene names here belong to mouse. The sequence runs out 1 residue before the end of the CDR3; the remainder is reconstructed from the germline J gene. The rearrangement joins TRBV3 to TRBJ2-3; no clear D. CDR3 length: 14 residues. Germline CDR1 and CDR2: SNHLY and FYNGKV (reference sequence). V was shortened by 4 bases and J by 1 base, with 9 bases between the two germline ends. CDR3 bases read: TGTGCCAGCAGCTCCGGGTTCCGTGCAGAAACGCTGTAT. Protein sequence: CASSSGFRAETLY. From start to end, the CDR3 is CASSSGFRAETLYF.

With regard to this clone: The listed genes are named as in mouse. Read sequence stops 1 residue before the CDR3 end, and the germline J gene provides the missing end. The chain recombines TRBV19 with TRBJ1-1, with 8 bases fitting TRBD1. The junction had 2 bases not matched to a gene; V was cut back by 3 bases and J by 1 base. The CDR3 extends over 14 amino acids. Germline CDR1 and CDR2: FNHDT and SITEND (reference sequence). The covered CDR3 bases are TGTGCCAGCAGTACCGGGACAGGAAACACAGAAGTCTTC. It is translated as CASSTGTGNTEVF. The complete CDR3 reads CASSTGTGNTEVFF.

To note about this clone: The gene names here belong to mouse. Coverage ceases 1 residue before the CDR3 finishes, and the germline J gene fills in the end. This chain joins TRBV29 and TRBJ1-1; perhaps TRBD1 as D (5 bases). Germline V lookup: CDR1 MSHET, CDR2 SYDVDS. Trimming cost V 3 bases and J 8 bases, with 10 bases left between them. CDR3 length: 12 residues. The sequenced CDR3 bases are TGTGCTAGCAGTTTGGGGGGGGGGGAAGTCTTC. It is translated as CASSLGGGEVF. The full CDR3 is CASSLGGGEVFF.

As to this clone: Gene names follow the mouse nomenclature. The CDR3 spells CASSPTGKEVFF. The CDR3 bases that were read are TGTGCCAGCAGTCCGACAGGGAAAGAAGTCTTC. This sequence joins TRBV26 and TRBJ1-1; 7 bases fit TRBD1. The observed sequence ends 1 residue before the CDR3 terminus, with the missing tail filled in from the germline J gene. CDR1 KGHPV and CDR2 FQNQEV come from the germline V gene (reference sequence). The CDR3 has 12 amino acids. J lost 7 bases, V lost 4 bases, and 3 bases had no gene match.

This clone qualifies as large (0.1 to 1%). The genes and germline here are from mouse. The CDR3 extends 1 residue past the end of the read, so its final part is completed from the germline J gene. V and J are TRBV5 and TRBJ1-2; the D gene is possibly TRBD1 (6 bases). The V and J ends lost 0 bases and 5 bases respectively, with 7 bases between them. The CDR3 covers 13 residues. Germline V gene lookup returns CDR1 LGHNA and CDR2 YNLKQL (reference sequence). The CDR3 loop reads CASSQDRGSDYTF. The covered CDR3 bases are TGTGCCAGCAGCCAAGACAGGGGATCCGACTACACC.

Concerning this clone: Gene and germline names: mouse. The read stops 1 residue short of the end of the CDR3; the missing end is completed from the germline J gene. V is TRBV3 and J is TRBJ2-2; tentatively, D is TRBD1 (6 bases). This CDR3 comprises 15 residues. Trimming shortened V by 3 bases and J by 4 bases, and 12 bases separated the two germline ends. Germline-derived CDR1 and CDR2 are SNHLY and FYNGKV (reference sequence). The DNA read from the CDR3 is TGTGCCAGCAGCTTCAACAGGGAGGGCACCGGGCAGCTCTAC. It codes for CASSFNREGTGQLY. The complete CDR3 reads CASSFNREGTGQLYF.

With respect to this clone: The listed genes are named as in mouse. Read sequence stops 1 residue before the CDR3 end, and the germline J gene provides the missing end. The gene calls are TRBV3 and TRBJ1-1; D is possibly TRBD1 (5 bases). V was shortened by 3 bases and J by 0 bases, with 8 bases between the two germline ends. CDR3 length: 14 residues. Germline V gene sequence: CDR1 SNHLY, CDR2 FYNGKV (reference sequence). The CDR3 protein is CASSFWTTNTEVFF. Partial CDR3 DNA: TGTGCCAGCAGCTTTTGGACAACAAACACAGAAGTCTTC.

About this clone itself: The listed genes are named as in mouse. The read halts 1 residue ahead of the CDR3 end, with the missing end drawn from the germline J gene. J is TRBJ2-5 and V is TRBV5, with TRBD2 as a possible D gene (6 bases). The CDR3 loop spans 13 amino acids. Germline V gene data show CDR1 as LGHNA and CDR2 as YNLKQL (reference sequence). Between the trimmed V and J ends, which lost 1 base and 4 bases, there was a span of 6 bases. The CDR3 DNA, read in part, is TGTGCCAGCAGCCAAGTGGGGGAAGACACCCAGTAC. This sequence encodes CASSQVGEDTQY. The complete CDR3 protein is CASSQVGEDTQYF.

A word on this clone: Germline and genes: mouse. The CDR3 is cut off 1 residue early in the read; its end comes from the germline J gene. The J gene is TRBJ1-1, the V gene TRBV1; tentative D call: TRBD1 (5 bases). The CDR3 extends over 15 amino acids. Trimming pared 6 bases from V and 0 bases from J, leaving 14 bases between. Germline CDR1 is NSQYPW and CDR2 is LRSPGD (reference sequence). Partial CDR3 DNA: TGCACCTGCAGCGTTTCCGGGACGGCAAACACAGAAGTCTTC. Translating gives CTCSVSGTANTEVF. In full, the CDR3 is CTCSVSGTANTEVFF.

As to this clone: It differs at one base from a far larger clone, so likely a read error. Mouse germline and gene names are used. The read ends 1 residue before the CDR3 terminus; that terminus is restored from the germline J gene. Other nucleotide sequences from this sample produce the same CDR3. This chain connects TRBV29 to TRBJ2-1; 7 nucleotides agree with TRBD2. The CDR3 totals 12 residues. After removal of 7 bases from V and 6 bases from J, the junction contained 3 bases not matched to a gene. The germline CDR1 and CDR2 sequences are MSHET and SYDVDS. CDR3 DNA (partial): TGTGCTAGCAACTGGGGCGTTGCTGAGCAGTTC. Protein sequence: CASNWGVAEQF. In full, the CDR3 reads CASNWGVAEQFF.

This clone was detected a few times. Each gene name is a mouse one. With the read ending 1 residue before the CDR3 end, the germline J gene is used to fill in that end. The chain is built from TRBV12-2 and TRBJ2-1; D gene unclear. V lost 2 bases and J 9 bases, leaving 7 bases between the germline ends. This CDR3 is 11 amino acids long. Germline CDR1 SGHLS, CDR2 HYDKME. This CDR3 reads CASSPGLEQFF. The CDR3 DNA, read in part, is TGTGCCAGCTCTCCGGGCCTTGAGCAGTTC. The full variable domain, in which reference TRBV12-2 and TRBJ2-1 provide the parts outside the CDR3, is NSGVVQSPRYIIKGKGERSILKCIPISGHLSVAWYQQTQGQELKFFIQHYDKMERDKGNLPSRFSVQQFDDYHSEMNMSALELEDSAVYFCASSPGLEQFFGPGTRLTVL.